This paragraph reports one TCR beta chain. What it recognizes is unknown. Trimming removed 3 bases from V and 8 bases from J, with 23 bases in between. CDR1 is SGHKS and CDR2 is YYEKEE in the germline V gene (reference sequence). The CDR3 extends over 16 amino acids. As to time point: persistent/refractory GD, antithyroid drugs over 5 years with positive TRAb. Preparation of the TCR library used RNA extracted from PBMCs. The data stem from a study of regulatory T cells in long-lasting Graves disease. Investigators prepared the TCR beta libraries by applying iRepertoire HTBI primers and Arm-PCR of CDR3 regions. Via MiXCR, TCRdb re-called the multiplex PCR reads, giving one row per CDR3 protein. The table has 250,000 to 300,000 distinct CDR3 sequences, 20% to 25% seen once. Study results and caveats: Persistent patients shared more public clonotypes (2,741) than newly diagnosed patients (approximately 1,000). Peripheral blood, not thyroid tissue, was the sole material studied. Gene preferences differed: TRBV28, TRBJ1-2, TRBJ2-5 in persistent cases.

This TCR derives from a female donor with Graves disease. The chain combines TRBV5-5 with TRBJ1-2, with TRBD1 as a possible D gene (6 bases). The sample in question was peripheral blood mononuclear cells (PBMCs), obtained when the disease was refractory, from a patient treated with antithyroid drugs. The CDR3 here is CASSYTDGTPPVGYTF. The CDR3 region has the DNA TGTGCCAGCAGCTACACAGACGGGACACCCCCGGTAGGCTACACCTTC.